Presented here are 19 T cell receptor beta chains from one specimen sequenced in a study of beta chain features in type 1 diabetes. The sequenced template was cDNA made from the entire isolated RNA. The data were produced by immunoSEQ multiplex PCR, yet TCRdb's version contains in-frame clones alone and is incomplete. This sample has 500,000 to 700,000 clones, with 15% to 17% found just once. The source material was naive CD4+ T cells from blood. These receptors came from a man younger than 35 in good health.

A note on this clone: Additional DNA sequences in this sample encode the identical CDR3. The genes are TRBV12-5 and TRBJ2-1, with 13 positions matching TRBD2. The germline V gene encodes CDR1 LGHNT and CDR2 FRNRAP. V was clipped by 6 bases and J by 4 bases; unmatched bases: 3. The CDR3 extends over 15 amino acids. The DNA of the CDR3 is TGTGCTAGTGGGATGGGACTAGCGGGATACAATGAGCAGTTCTTC. As protein: CASGMGLAGYNEQFF.

This clone was detected only a few times. The rearrangement joins TRBV27 to TRBJ2-1, with D possibly being TRBD1 (6 bases). The CDR3 covers 14 residues. V lost 2 bases, J lost 8 bases, and 13 bases lay in between. Per germline, CDR1 MNHEY and CDR2 SMNVEV (reference sequence). This chain's CDR3 is CASSLMGAVYEQFF. CDR3 coding DNA: TGTGCCAGCAGTTTAATGGGGGCTGTATATGAGCAGTTCTTC.

On this clone itself: At one end, the junction sequence differs from germline, possibly due to a read error. The CDR3 loop reads CASSQRDRTDTQYF. CDR3 coding DNA: TGCGCCAGCAGCCAAAGGGACAGAACAGATACGCAGTATTTT. The V and J genes are TRBV5-4 and TRBJ2-3; 7 positions match TRBD1. The germline gives CDR1 SGHNT, CDR2 YYREEE (reference sequence). CDR3 size: 14 residues.

CDR3 coding DNA: TGTGCCAGCAGTCGGGCCCGGGACAGGGTTCTTCGTGGCTACACCTTC. Its translation is CASSRARDRVLRGYTF. The chain has TRBV5-6 and TRBJ1-2, with 9 bases matching TRBD1. The CDR3 length is 16 residues. Germline CDR1 reads SGHDT; CDR2 reads YYEEEE. Trimming removed 5 bases from V and 7 bases from J; junction bases left unmatched: 15.

This clone showed up just a few times. The chain employs TRBV19 and TRBJ1-6; unclear D gene. V gave up 4 bases and J gave up 8 bases, with 9 bases separating them. There are 13 residues in the CDR3. The germline V gene encodes CDR1 LNHDA and CDR2 SQIVND (reference sequence). The CDR3 sequence: CASSTRTDSPLHF. The DNA for the CDR3 is TGTGCCAGTAGTACAAGAACGGATTCACCCCTCCACTTT.

This clone came up a few times. V is TRBV6-5 and J is TRBJ2-1, with a possible D match to TRBD2 (5 bases). The CDR3 loop spans 15 amino acids. V was pared by 5 bases and J by 1 base, with 12 bases between. CDR1 and CDR2 (germline): MNHEY, SVGAGI. Here the CDR3 DNA reads TGTGCCAGCAGTCCCGTCGGGAAGTCCTACAATGAGCAGTTCTTC. Translation gives CASSPVGKSYNEQFF.

This clone was seen more than once but under ten times. The chain has TRBV5-1 and TRBJ2-3; perhaps TRBD2 as D (6 bases). CDR1 is SGHRS and CDR2 is YFSETQ in the germline V gene. The CDR3 runs to 15 residues. V lost 4 bases to trimming and J lost 0 bases, with 12 bases between them. CDR3 loop: CASSPTGTSTDTQYF. In DNA, the CDR3 is TGCGCCAGCAGCCCAACCGGGACTAGCACAGATACGCAGTATTTT.

This clone was recorded a few times. The chain links TRBV10-3 to TRBJ2-1; 8 nucleotides agree with TRBD2. Looked up from germline, CDR1 is ENHRY and CDR2 is SYGVKD. The CDR3 covers 16 residues. V was clipped by 8 bases and J by 8 bases; unmatched bases: 17. The CDR3 protein is CAIPEYRREAVDEQFF. As DNA, the CDR3 is TGTGCCATCCCTGAGTACCGGCGGGAGGCCGTGGATGAGCAGTTCTTC.

The V and J genes are TRBV28 and TRBJ1-2, with a possible D match to TRBD1 (6 bases). There are 13 residues in the CDR3. Germline V CDR1 and CDR2: MDHEN, SYDVKM. Trimming took 3 bases from V and 6 from J, leaving 11 bases between them. For the CDR3, the DNA is TGTGCCAGCAGTTTGGCAGGGGCTAATGGCTACACCTTC. Translated: CASSLAGANGYTF.

This clone was seen only a few times. The gene calls are TRBV7-2 and TRBJ1-5, with TRBD1 identical over 9 bases. Germline V gene lookup returns CDR1 SGHTA and CDR2 FQGNSA. J was trimmed by 2 bases and V by 2 bases; bases with no gene match: 4. This CDR3 has 16 residues. The CDR3 loop is CASSLSTGGGNQPQHF. In nucleotides, the CDR3 is TGTGCCAGCAGCTTATCCACAGGGGGCGGCAATCAGCCCCAGCATTTT. The entire variable domain, with the rest obtained from reference TRBV7-2 and TRBJ1-5, is as follows: GAGVSQSPSNKVTEKGKDVELRCDPISGHTALYWYRQSLGQGLEFLIYFQGNSAPDKSGLPSDRFSAERTGGSVSTLTIQRTQQEDSAVYLCASSLSTGGGNQPQHFGDGTRLSIL.

This clone was observed a few times. The rearrangement joins TRBV18 to TRBJ2-7; D gene ambiguous. Between the trimmed V and J ends, which lost 4 bases and 3 bases, there was a span of 4 bases. The germline V gene has CDR1 KGHSH and CDR2 LQKENI. This CDR3 is built from 11 residues. The CDR3 nucleotides are TGTGCCAGCTCACGAGTCTACGAGCAGTACTTC. Translating gives CASSRVYEQYF.

The genes are TRBV28 and TRBJ2-2, with D perhaps TRBD1 or TRBD2 (5 bases each). Trimming cost V 3 bases and J 1 base, with 15 bases left between them. The CDR3 consists of 17 residues. The germline gives CDR1 MDHEN, CDR2 SYDVKM. The CDR3 DNA is TGTGCCAGCAGTTTCCCCCCCCGGGGACGGAACACCGGGGAGCTGTTTTTT. As protein: CASSFPPRGRNTGELFF.

This clone occurred a few times. The rearrangement uses TRBV18 and TRBJ2-7; 10 bases align to TRBD2. This CDR3 has 14 residues. The J segment lost 5 bases and the V segment lost 6 bases, leaving 7 bases of the junction unmatched. In germline, CDR1 is KGHSH, CDR2 LQKENI. The CDR3 DNA follows: TGTGCCAGCTCGCCGGGACTAGCGAGTCACGAGCAGTACTTC. It is translated as CASSPGLASHEQYF.

This sequence joins TRBV28 and TRBJ1-2, with 10 bases identical to TRBD1. V lost 2 bases, J lost 5 bases, and 14 bases stayed unmatched. CDR1 is MDHEN, CDR2 SYDVKM, per germline. The CDR3 loop spans 18 amino acids. CDR3 sequence reads: CASSLSALGQGKRYGYTF. CDR3 coding DNA: TGTGCCAGCAGTTTAAGTGCCCTGGGACAGGGGAAGCGGTATGGCTACACCTTC.

The gene calls are TRBV4-3 and TRBJ2-7; no clear D. CDR1 LGHNA and CDR2 YSLEER come from the germline V gene. The CDR3 spans 13 residues. The germline V and J ends were trimmed by 0 bases and 3 bases, with 6 bases remaining between them. The DNA of the CDR3 is TGCGCCAGCAGCCAAGATCAACGCTACGAGCAGTACTTC. Translating gives CASSQDQRYEQYF.

Only a few counts were recorded for this clone. The chain combines TRBV28 with TRBJ1-6, with 7 bases aligning to TRBD1. The CDR3 covers 15 residues. With V trimmed by 9 bases and J by 9 bases, 14 bases remained unmatched. The V gene's germline CDR1 is MDHEN and CDR2 SYDVKM. This CDR3 is CARRKTGVRSSPLHF. CDR3 in DNA: TGTGCCAGGAGGAAAACAGGGGTCAGGTCTTCACCCCTCCACTTT.

The chain carries TRBV9 and TRBJ2-2; D possibly corresponds to TRBD2 (6 bases). CDR3 length equals 16 residues. The germline V gene has CDR1 SGDLS and CDR2 YYNGEE. The V gene lost 5 bases and the J gene lost 1 base, with 15 bases spanning the gap. The CDR3 sequence is CASSKGGTRNTGELFF. CDR3 in DNA: TGTGCCAGCAGTAAAGGCGGGACGAGGAACACCGGGGAGCTGTTTTTT.

The table lists this clone with a few counts. This chain connects TRBV28 to TRBJ2-7; 7 bases are shared with TRBD1. CDR3 size: 15 residues. J lost 0 bases, V lost 8 bases, and 10 bases had no gene match. Germline V gives CDR1 MDHEN, CDR2 SYDVKM. The CDR3 loop is CASVKGSGGSYEQYF. The CDR3 nucleotides are TGTGCCAGCGTAAAAGGGTCAGGGGGCTCCTACGAGCAGTACTTC.

As regards this clone: Other nucleotide sequences from this sample produce the same CDR3. CDR3 bases: TGCGCCAGCAGCTTGGAGGCGACCGGGGAGCTGTTTTTT. It translates to CASSLEATGELFF. The chain recombines TRBV5-1 with TRBJ2-2; D is unclear. Trimming removed 0 bases at V and 5 bases at J, with 5 bases between. Germline lookup yields CDR1 SGHRS and CDR2 YFSETQ. The CDR3 runs 13 residues.